The T cell receptor beta chain described here comes from a study of T cell responses to AZD1222 COVID-19 vaccine. The data were produced by immunoSEQ multiplex PCR, yet TCRdb's version contains in-frame clones alone and is incomplete. There are some 100,000 clones in the sample; 88% occur only once, and around 3.8% lies in the top ten. CDR1 is MDHEN and CDR2 is SYDVKM in the germline V gene. CDR3 length equals 14 residues. Trimming took off 6 bases at V and 10 bases at J, with 19 bases between the two ends. The source is an adult who received the AZD1222 COVID-19 vaccine. The specimen comprised peripheral blood, sampled 28 days after the second AZD1222 dose. The V call is TRBV28, the J call TRBJ2-1, with D possibly being TRBD1 (6 bases). DNA of the CDR3: TGTGCCAGCAGGCCCGGGACACCCAGTGGGGAGCAGTTCTTC. Its translation: CASRPGTPSGEQFF.